These T cell receptor beta chains were read from a single sample in a study of cytomegalovirus exposure and HLA in healthy donors. Profiled with immunoSEQ multiplex PCR; TCRdb holds only in-frame clones, not every one. Of some 140,000 clones listed, approximately 80% are singletons. Sequenced material: PBMCs. These receptors all stem from a male donor in good health and CMV-seropositive. CDR3s include the opening cysteine and the closing phenylalanine or tryptophan. Each record gives: clone size, V gene, J gene, D gene, CDR3 DNA, CDR3 protein. D genes are given only for firm matches. Size values are once, few and many counts, or a class for expanded clones, and some rows have none.

>few|TRBV30|TRBJ1-2|TRBD1
TGTGCCGGGACAGTTGGGAGAGCTAACTATGGCTACACCTTC
CAGTVGRANYGYTF
>few|TRBV27|TRBJ2-7|TRBD2
TGTGCCAGCAGGAAGCCGGTGGGTAGCGGGAGTTTGTACGAGCAGTACTTC
CASRKPVGSGSLYEQYF
>few|TRBV6-5|TRBJ1-4|TRBD1
TGTGCCAGCAGTCCCCAGGGGGGTGAAAAACTGTTTTTT
CASSPQGGEKLFF
>once|TRBV12-5|TRBJ2-1|TRBD2
TGTGCTAGTGGTTTGTACGGGAGGGGCAATGAGCAGTTCTTC
CASGLYGRGNEQFF
>-|TRBV9|TRBJ1-5|-
TGTGCCAGCAGCGTAGAGGCAGACAGCCGGCGCCAGCATTTT
CASSVEADSRRQHF
>-|TRBV19|TRBJ2-7|-
TGTGCCAGTAGTATTCGGACTCCCCCGGACGAGCAGTACTTC
CASSIRTPPDEQYF
>-|TRBV18|TRBJ1-1|-
TGTGCCAGCTCACTTGACACCACTGAAGCTTTCTTT
CASSLDTTEAFF
>-|TRBV7-3|TRBJ2-2|-
TGTGCCAGCAGCTTAGAGGGAGGAGGCGGGGAGCTGTTTTTT
CASSLEGGGGELFF
>-|TRBV2|TRBJ2-7|-
TGTGCCAGCAGTGGGGGACTTCCAGGGCGCGAGCAGTACTTC
CASSGGLPGREQYF
>-|TRBV5-1|TRBJ2-2|TRBD1
TGCGCCAGCAGCTCCACCGGGACAGGGAGCGGGGAGCTGTTTTTT
CASSSTGTGSGELFF
>-|TRBV5-4|TRBJ2-7|TRBD1
TGTGCCAGCAGCCAGGGACAGGGGGCCTACGAGCAGTACTTC
CASSQGQGAYEQYF
>-|TRBV7-2|TRBJ2-7|-
TGTGCCAGCAGCCCCTACGGGGGAGGCTCCTACGAGCAGTACTTC
CASSPYGGGSYEQYF
>-|TRBV27|TRBJ2-1|-
-
CASSFGAGTSVFKTYNEQFF
>-|TRBV7-6|TRBJ2-3|-
TGTGCCAGCAGTGGAGGGATCACAGATACGCAGTATTTT
CASSGGITDTQYF
>-|TRBV5-1|TRBJ2-3|TRBD2
TGCGCCAGCAGCCCATATTTTGGGACTATTCCAGATACGCAGTATTTT
CASSPYFGTIPDTQYF
>-|TRBV19|TRBJ2-1|TRBD2
TGTGCCAGTAGTCCTCGCGGTAGCGGGAGGACCAATGAGCAGTTCTTC
CASSPRGSGRTNEQFF
>-|TRBV2|TRBJ1-4|TRBD1
TGTGCCAGCAGTCGTAGGACAGGGGAGGGCGGTGAAAAACTGTTTTTT
CASSRRTGEGGEKLFF
>-|TRBV19|TRBJ2-4|-
TGTGCCAGTAGTGCCGGGACTGCAGCCAAAAACATTCAGTACTTC
CASSAGTAAKNIQYF